Below, one T cell receptor (beta chain) is given with its context. The antigen is undetermined. V was clipped by 2 bases and J by 4 bases, with 9 bases between them. This CDR3 is built from 14 residues. Germline values: CDR1 SGHRS, CDR2 YFSETQ. The sample belongs to a study of CD8+ T cells in alopecia areata. Extracted RNA was reverse transcribed into cDNA, the sequencing template. Sequenced by immunoSEQ multiplex PCR; TCRdb stores in-frame clones only, minus some. The sample contains 95,000 to 120,000 clones, almost 60% of which appear only once. Study results and limitations: Normal skin's resident alphabeta T cells are sequenced alongside lesional scalp T cells.

The chain couples TRBV5-1 to TRBJ2-2; D is perhaps TRBD1 or TRBD2 (5 bases each). The material sequenced was CD8+ T cells sorted from blood. The clonotype was recovered from a human donor in good health. DNA for the CDR3: TGCGCCAGCAGCTTAGCAGGGAGCACCGGGGAGCTGTTTTTT. It specifies CASSLAGSTGELFF.